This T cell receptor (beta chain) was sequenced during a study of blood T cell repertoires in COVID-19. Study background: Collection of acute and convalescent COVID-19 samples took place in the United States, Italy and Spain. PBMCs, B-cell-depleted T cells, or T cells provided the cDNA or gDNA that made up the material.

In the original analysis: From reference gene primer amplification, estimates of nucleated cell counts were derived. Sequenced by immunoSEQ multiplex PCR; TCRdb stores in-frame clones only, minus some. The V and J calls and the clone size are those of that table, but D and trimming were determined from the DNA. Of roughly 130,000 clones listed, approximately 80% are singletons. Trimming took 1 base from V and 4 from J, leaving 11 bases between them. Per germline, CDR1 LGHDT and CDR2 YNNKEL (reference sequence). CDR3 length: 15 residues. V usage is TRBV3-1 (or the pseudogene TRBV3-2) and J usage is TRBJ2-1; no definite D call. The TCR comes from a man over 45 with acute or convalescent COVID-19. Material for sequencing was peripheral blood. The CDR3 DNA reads TGTGCCAGCAGCCAAGTTCCAGGTGGGTACAATGAGCAGTTCTTC. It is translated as CASSQVPGGYNEQFF.